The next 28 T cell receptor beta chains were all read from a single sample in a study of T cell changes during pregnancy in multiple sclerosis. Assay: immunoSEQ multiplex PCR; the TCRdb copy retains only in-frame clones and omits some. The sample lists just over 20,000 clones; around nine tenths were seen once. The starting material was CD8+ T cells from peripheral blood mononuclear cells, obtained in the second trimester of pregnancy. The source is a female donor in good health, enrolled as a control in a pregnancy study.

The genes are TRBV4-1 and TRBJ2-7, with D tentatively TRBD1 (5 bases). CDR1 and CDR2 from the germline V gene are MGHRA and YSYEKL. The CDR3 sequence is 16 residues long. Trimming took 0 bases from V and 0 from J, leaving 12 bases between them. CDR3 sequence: CASSQDREQASYEQYF. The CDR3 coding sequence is TGCGCCAGCAGCCAAGATAGGGAACAGGCCTCCTACGAGCAGTACTTC.

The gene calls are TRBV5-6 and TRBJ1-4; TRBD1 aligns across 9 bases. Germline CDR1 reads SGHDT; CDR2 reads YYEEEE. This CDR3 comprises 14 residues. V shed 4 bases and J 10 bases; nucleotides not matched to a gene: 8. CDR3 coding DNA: TGTGCCAGCAGCCTCGGGACAGGGAGTGGAAAACTGTTTTTT. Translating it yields CASSLGTGSGKLFF.

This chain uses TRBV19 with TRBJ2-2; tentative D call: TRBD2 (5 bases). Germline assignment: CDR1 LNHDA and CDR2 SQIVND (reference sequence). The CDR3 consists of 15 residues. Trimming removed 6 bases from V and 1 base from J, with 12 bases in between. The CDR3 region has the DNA TGTGCCAGTAGCTTCTCCGGGGAGAACACCGGGGAGCTGTTTTTT. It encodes CASSFSGENTGELFF. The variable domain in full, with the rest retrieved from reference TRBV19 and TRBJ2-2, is DGGITQSPKYLFRKEGQNVTLSCEQNLNHDAMYWYRQDPGQGLRLIYYSQIVNDFQKGDIAEGYSVSREKKESFPLTVTSAQKNPTAFYLCASSFSGENTGELFFGEGSRLTVL.

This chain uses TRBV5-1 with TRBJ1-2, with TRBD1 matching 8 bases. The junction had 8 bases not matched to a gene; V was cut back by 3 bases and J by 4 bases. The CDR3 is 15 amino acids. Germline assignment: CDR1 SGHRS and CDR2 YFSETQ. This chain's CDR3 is CASSSDRGEGYGYTF. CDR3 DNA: TGCGCCAGCAGCTCTGACAGGGGAGAGGGCTATGGCTACACCTTC.

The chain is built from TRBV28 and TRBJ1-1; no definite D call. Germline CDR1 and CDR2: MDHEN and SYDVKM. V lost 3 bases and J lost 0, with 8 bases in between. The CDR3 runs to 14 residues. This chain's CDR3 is CASSLGLLNTEAFF. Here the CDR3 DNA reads TGTGCCAGCAGTTTGGGCCTACTGAACACTGAAGCTTTCTTT.

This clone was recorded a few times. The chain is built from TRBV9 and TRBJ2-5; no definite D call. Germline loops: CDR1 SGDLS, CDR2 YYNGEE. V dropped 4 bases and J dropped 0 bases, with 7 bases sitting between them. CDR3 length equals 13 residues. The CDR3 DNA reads TGTGCCAGCAGCCCCCCGTACCAAGAGACCCAGTACTTC. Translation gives CASSPPYQETQYF.

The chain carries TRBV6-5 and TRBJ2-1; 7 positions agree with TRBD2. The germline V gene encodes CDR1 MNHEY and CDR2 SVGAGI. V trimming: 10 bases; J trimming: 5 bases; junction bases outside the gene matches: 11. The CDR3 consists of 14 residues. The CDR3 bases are TGTGCCACCCTCGAGGCTAGCGGACACAATGAGCAGTTCTTC. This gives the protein CATLEASGHNEQFF.

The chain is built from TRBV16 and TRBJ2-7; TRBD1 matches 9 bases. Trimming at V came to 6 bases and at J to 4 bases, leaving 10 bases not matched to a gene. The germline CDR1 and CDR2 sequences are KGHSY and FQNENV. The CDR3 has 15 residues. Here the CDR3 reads CASSLPGQGMYEQYF. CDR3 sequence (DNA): TGTGCCAGCAGTTTACCGGGACAGGGTATGTACGAGCAGTACTTC.

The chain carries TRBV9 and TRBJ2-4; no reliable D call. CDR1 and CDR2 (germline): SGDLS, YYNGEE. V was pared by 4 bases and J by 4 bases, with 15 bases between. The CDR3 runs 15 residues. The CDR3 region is CASSPRPTGKNIQYF. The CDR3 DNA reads TGTGCCAGCAGCCCCCGGCCGACGGGTAAAAACATTCAGTACTTC.

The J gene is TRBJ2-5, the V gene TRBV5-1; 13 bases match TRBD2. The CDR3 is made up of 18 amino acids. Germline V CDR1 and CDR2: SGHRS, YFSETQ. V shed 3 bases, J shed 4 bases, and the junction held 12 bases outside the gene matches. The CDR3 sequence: CASSWTSGGNGGVETQYF. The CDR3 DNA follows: TGCGCCAGCAGCTGGACTAGCGGGGGCAACGGAGGGGTAGAGACCCAGTACTTC.

The CDR3 bases are TGTGCCAGCTCCGGGACAGAGCATCAGCCCCAGCATTTT. Its protein is CASSGTEHQPQHF. V usage is TRBV19 and J usage is TRBJ1-5, with 7 bases that match TRBD1. The CDR3 has 13 residues. Germline CDR1 reads LNHDA; CDR2 reads SQIVND (reference sequence). J gave up 5 bases and V 9 bases, and 7 bases lay outside the gene matches.

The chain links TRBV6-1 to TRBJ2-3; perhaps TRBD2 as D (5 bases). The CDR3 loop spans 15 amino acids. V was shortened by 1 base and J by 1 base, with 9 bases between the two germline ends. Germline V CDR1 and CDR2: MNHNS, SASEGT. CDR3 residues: CASSEEVSGTDTQYF. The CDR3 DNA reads TGTGCCAGCAGTGAAGAGGTTAGCGGCACAGATACGCAGTATTTT.

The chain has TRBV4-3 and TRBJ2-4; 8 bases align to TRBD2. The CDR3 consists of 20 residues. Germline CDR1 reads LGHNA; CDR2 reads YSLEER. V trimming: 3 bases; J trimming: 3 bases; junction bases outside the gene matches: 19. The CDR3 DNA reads TGCGCCAGCAGCCAGGGGGTCGGGGCTAGCGGGTACGGAGGCAAAAACATTCAGTACTTC. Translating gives CASSQGVGASGYGGKNIQYF.

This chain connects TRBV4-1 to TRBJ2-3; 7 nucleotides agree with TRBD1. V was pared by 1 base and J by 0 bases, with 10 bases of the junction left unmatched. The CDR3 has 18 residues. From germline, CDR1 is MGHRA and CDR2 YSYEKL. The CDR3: CASSQAPGQTISTDTQYF. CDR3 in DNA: TGCGCCAGCAGCCAAGCACCGGGACAGACTATTAGCACAGATACGCAGTATTTT.

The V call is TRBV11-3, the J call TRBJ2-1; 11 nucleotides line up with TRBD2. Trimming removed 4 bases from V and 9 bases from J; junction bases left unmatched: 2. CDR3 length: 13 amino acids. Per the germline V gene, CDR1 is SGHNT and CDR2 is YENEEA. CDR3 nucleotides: TGTGCCAGCAGCTATCTAGCGGGAGGTGAGCAGTTCTTC. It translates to CASSYLAGGEQFF.

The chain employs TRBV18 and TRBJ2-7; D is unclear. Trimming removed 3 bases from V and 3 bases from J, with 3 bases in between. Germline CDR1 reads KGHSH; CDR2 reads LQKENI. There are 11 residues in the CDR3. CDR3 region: CASSPRYEQYF. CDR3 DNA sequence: TGTGCCAGCTCACCGCGCTACGAGCAGTACTTC.

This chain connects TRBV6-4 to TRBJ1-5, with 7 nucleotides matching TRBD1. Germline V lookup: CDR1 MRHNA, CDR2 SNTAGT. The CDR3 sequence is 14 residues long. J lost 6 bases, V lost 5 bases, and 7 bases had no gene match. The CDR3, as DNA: TGTGCCAGCAGTCCCTCAGGGGGTAGTCAGCCCCAGCATTTT. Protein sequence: CASSPSGGSQPQHF.

CDR3 nucleotide sequence: TGTGCCAGCAGTGTGGGAGCGGGACAAGTCTACGAGCAGTACTTC. It is translated as CASSVGAGQVYEQYF. The chain uses TRBV2 and TRBJ2-7; D is possibly TRBD2 (7 bases). Trimming shortened V by 4 bases and J by 3 bases, and 16 bases separated the two germline ends. The length of the CDR3 is 15 residues. Germline V gene lookup returns CDR1 SNHLY and CDR2 FYNNEI.

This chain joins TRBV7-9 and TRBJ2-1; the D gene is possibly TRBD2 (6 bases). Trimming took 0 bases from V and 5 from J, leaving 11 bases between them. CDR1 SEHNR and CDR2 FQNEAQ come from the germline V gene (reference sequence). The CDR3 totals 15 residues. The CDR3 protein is CASSLAMGLDNEQFF. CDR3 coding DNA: TGTGCCAGCAGCTTAGCGATGGGACTCGACAATGAGCAGTTCTTC.

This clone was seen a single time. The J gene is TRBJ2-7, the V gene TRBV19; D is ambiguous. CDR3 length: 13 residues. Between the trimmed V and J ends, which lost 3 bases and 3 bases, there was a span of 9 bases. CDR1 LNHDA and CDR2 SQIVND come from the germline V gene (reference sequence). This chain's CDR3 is CASSIEPDYEQYF. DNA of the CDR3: TGTGCCAGTAGTATCGAACCAGACTACGAGCAGTACTTC.

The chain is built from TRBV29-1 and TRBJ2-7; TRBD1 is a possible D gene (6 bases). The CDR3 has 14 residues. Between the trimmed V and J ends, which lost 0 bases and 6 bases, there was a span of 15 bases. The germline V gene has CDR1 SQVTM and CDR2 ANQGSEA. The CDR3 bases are TGCAGCGTTGAAGAATCACAGGGCTATCGCGAGCAGTACTTC. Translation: CSVEESQGYREQYF.

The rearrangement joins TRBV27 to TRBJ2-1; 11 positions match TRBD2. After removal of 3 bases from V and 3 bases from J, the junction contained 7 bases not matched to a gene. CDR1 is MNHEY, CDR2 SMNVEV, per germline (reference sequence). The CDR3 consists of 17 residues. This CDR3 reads CASSFTPGLAGYNEQFF. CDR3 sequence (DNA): TGTGCCAGCAGTTTTACACCCGGACTAGCGGGCTACAATGAGCAGTTCTTC.

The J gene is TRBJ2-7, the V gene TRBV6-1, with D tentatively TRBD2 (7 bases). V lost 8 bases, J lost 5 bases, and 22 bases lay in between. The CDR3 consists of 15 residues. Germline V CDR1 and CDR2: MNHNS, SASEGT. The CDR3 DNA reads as TGTGCCAGCGGCGAAGGGGGGGGAGGGCCCCACGAGCAGTACTTC. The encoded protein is CASGEGGGGPHEQYF.

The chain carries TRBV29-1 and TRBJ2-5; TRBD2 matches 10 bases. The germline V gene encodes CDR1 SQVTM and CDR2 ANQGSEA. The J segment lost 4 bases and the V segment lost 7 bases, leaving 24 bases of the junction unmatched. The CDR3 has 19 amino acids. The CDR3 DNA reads TGCAGCGCTGGGGGAATGGAGGGTAGAGCGGGAGGGCCAGGAGAGACCCAGTACTTC. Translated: CSAGGMEGRAGGPGETQYF.

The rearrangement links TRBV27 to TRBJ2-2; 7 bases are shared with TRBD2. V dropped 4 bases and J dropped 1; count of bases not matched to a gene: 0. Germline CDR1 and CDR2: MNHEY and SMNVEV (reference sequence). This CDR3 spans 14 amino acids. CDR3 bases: TGTGCCAGCAGTTCGGGGGGGAACACCGGGGAGCTGTTTTTT. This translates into CASSSGGNTGELFF.

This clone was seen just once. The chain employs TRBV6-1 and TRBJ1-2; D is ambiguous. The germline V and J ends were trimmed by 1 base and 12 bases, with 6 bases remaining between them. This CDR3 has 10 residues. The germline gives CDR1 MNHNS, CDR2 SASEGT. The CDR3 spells CASSEGRDTF. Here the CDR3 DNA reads TGTGCCAGCAGTGAAGGGAGGGACACCTTC.

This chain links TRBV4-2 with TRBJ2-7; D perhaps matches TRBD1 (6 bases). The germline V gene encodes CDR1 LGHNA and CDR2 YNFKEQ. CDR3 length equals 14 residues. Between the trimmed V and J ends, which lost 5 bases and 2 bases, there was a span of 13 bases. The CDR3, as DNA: TGTGCCAGCAGCAGAAACAGGGAGCCCTACGAGCAGTACTTC. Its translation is CASSRNREPYEQYF.

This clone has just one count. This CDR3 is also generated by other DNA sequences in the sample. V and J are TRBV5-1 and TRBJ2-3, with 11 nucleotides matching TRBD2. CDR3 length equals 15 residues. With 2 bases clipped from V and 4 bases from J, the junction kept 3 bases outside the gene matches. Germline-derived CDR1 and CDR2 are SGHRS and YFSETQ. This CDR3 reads CASSLTSGGADTQYF. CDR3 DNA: TGCGCCAGCAGCTTAACTAGCGGGGGTGCAGATACGCAGTATTTT. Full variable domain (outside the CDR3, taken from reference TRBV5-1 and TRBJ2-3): KAGVTQTPRYLIKTRGQQVTLSCSPISGHRSVSWYQQTPGQGLQFLFEYFSETQRNKGNFPGRFSGRQFSNSRSEMNVSTLELGDSALYLCASSLTSGGADTQYFGPGTRLTVL.